The rows below give T cell receptor beta chains drawn from one sample of a study of blood T cell repertoires in COVID-19. Repertoires were generated with immunoSEQ multiplex PCR, while TCRdb's copy carries only in-frame clones and drops some. This table has roughly 150,000 clones, over 70% appearing once. Sequences were obtained from peripheral blood. These receptors were taken from a woman aged 70 to 79 who had recovered from COVID-19. Each CDR3 is given with its conserved first and last residue. Fields, in order: V gene, J gene, CDR3 protein.

TRBV5-1	TRBJ2-7	CASSLTSATYEQYF
TRBV13	TRBJ2-7	CASSPPRGGRYEQYF
TRBV20-1	TRBJ1-2	CSASRDRASYGYTF
TRBV10-1	TRBJ2-7	CAPRGALLAGAYEQYF
TRBV12-3/TRBV12-4	TRBJ2-4	CASSLAGNIQYF
TRBV14	TRBJ1-1	CASSLGGAGTEAFF
TRBV7-7	TRBJ2-1	CASSRTRSSYNEQFF
TRBV7-9	TRBJ2-1	CASSLASGGAGEQFF
TRBV10-3	TRBJ1-1	CAISESPGGRTEAFF
TRBV28	TRBJ1-6	CAIPSEGMGSPLHF
TRBV7-2	TRBJ1-5	CASSFDSSNQPQHF
TRBV5-5	TRBJ1-2	CASSPRQGFGYGYTF
TRBV28	TRBJ1-4	CASSPSGTGTNEKLFF
TRBV2	TRBJ1-6	CASSGTRGGASPLHF
TRBV15	TRBJ2-3	CATSKVRGGLDTQYF
TRBV7-8	TRBJ1-1	CASSLGTGRTEAFF
TRBV20-1	TRBJ1-2	CSASPLGYTF
TRBV3-1/TRBV3-2	TRBJ1-6	CASSLTGVALDSPLHF
TRBV30	TRBJ1-4	CAWRGGHEKLFF
TRBV18	TRBJ2-7	CASSPDRTYEQYF
TRBV5-4	TRBJ1-1	CASSLDEGGRAFF
TRBV28	TRBJ1-1	CASSLAGAMNTEAFF
TRBV5-8	TRBJ1-2	CASSHDRGPGYTF
TRBV15	TRBJ1-5	CATSREGTGSGQPQHF
TRBV4-1	TRBJ2-1	CASSQGTSDDNEQFF
TRBV5-1	TRBJ1-6	CASSFYRQTSYNSPLHF
TRBV9	TRBJ2-3	CASSAAGAAGSTDTQYF
TRBV18	TRBJ1-1	CASSPLLGESEAFF
TRBV4-2	TRBJ2-2	CASTPGLAAGELFF
TRBV5-4	TRBJ2-2	CASSSGSRVRIGELFF
TRBV9	TRBJ2-5	CASSVGSGRGETQYF
TRBV11-2	TRBJ2-3	CASSPGQGDTQYF